This TCR beta chain comes out of a study of PD-1 blockade in mismatch repair-deficient tumors. Study-level information: Enrolled about 2013-2017, patients had progressing, pretreated mismatch repair-deficient cancers of about a dozen types.

This CDR3 comprises 14 residues. Trimming pared 4 bases from V and 4 bases from J, leaving 11 bases between. Germline V gene sequence: CDR1 MNHNY, CDR2 SVGAGI (reference sequence). Using immunoSEQ multiplex PCR, the repertoire was profiled, and TCRdb retains in-frame clones only, with some absent. The sample has some 120,000 clones, over 65% seen once. In regard to this clone: What it binds is unknown.

Regarding the study as a whole: After pembrolizumab, tumor-resident clones rose rapidly, then generally contracted before radiologic responses.

TCRs were sequenced from a few patients responding to pembrolizumab. The sequences come from peripheral blood, collected more than 58 weeks after starting pembrolizumab. The rearrangement uses TRBV6-6 and TRBJ2-1; D call uncertain. The receptor's source is an adult with mismatch repair-deficient cancer. This CDR3 reads CASSSLGQYNEQFF. Here the CDR3 DNA reads TGTGCCAGCAGTTCCCTTGGGCAGTACAATGAGCAGTTCTTC.